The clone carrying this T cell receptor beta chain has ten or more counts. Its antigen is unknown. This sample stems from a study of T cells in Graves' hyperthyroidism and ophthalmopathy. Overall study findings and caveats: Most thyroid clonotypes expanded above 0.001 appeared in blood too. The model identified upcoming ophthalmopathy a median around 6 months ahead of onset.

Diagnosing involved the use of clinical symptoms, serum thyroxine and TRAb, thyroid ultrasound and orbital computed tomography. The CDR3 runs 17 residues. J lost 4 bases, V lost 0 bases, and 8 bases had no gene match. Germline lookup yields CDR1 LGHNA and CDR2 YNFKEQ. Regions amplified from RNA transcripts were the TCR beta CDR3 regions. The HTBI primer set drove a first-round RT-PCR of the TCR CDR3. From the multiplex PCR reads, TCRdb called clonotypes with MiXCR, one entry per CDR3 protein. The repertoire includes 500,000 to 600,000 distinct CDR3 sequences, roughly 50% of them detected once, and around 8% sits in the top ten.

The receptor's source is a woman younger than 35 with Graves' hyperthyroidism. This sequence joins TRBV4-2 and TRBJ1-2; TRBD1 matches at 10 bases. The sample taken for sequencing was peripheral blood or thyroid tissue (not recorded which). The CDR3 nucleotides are TGTGCCAGCAGCCAAGATTTGGGCCGGGACAGGGGCTATGGCTACACCTTC. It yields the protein CASSQDLGRDRGYGYTF.